The 24 T cell receptor beta chains presented below share a single source sample, sequenced in a study of blood T cells in healthy people across ages. The second PCR ran about 6 to 11 cycles with a sample-barcoded 5' primer and J-beta primers. TCRdb analysed the 5' RACE reads with MiXCR anew, one entry per CDR3 protein. The data hold around 780,000 distinct CDR3 sequences, with approximately 53% observed a single time. Sequencing used blood. All receptors derive from a man aged 35 to 55 in good health.

The chain links TRBV5-6 to TRBJ2-1, with D tentatively TRBD2 (7 bases). V gave up 0 bases and J gave up 0 bases, with 10 bases separating them. CDR3 length equals 16 residues. CDR1 and CDR2 (germline): SGHDT, YYEEEE. The CDR3 reads CASSLEGGSSYNEQFF. The CDR3 nucleotides are TGTGCCAGCAGCTTGGAGGGGGGGAGCTCCTACAATGAGCAGTTCTTC. The whole variable domain, filled in from reference TRBV5-6 and TRBJ2-1, reads DAGVTQSPTHLIKTRGQQVTLRCSPKSGHDTVSWYQQALGQGPQFIFQYYEEEERQRGNFPDRFSGHQFPNYSSELNVNALLLGDSALYLCASSLEGGSSYNEQFFGPGTRLTVL.

The J gene is TRBJ1-5, the V gene TRBV28, with D possibly TRBD1 on 5 matching bases. From germline, CDR1 is MDHEN and CDR2 SYDVKM. This CDR3 has 22 residues. V lost 6 bases and J lost 4, with 37 bases in between. For the CDR3, the DNA is TGTGCCAGCAGCTCATTGTATGGAAAATGGGGACTGCCGGTACGTCAAAATCAGCCCCAGCATTTT. This translates into CASSSLYGKWGLPVRQNQPQHF.

Comment on this clonotype: The junction departs from germline at one end; a sequencing error may be responsible. V is TRBV14 and J is TRBJ1-4; maybe TRBD1 (5 bases). The CDR3 totals 17 residues. Germline V gives CDR1 SGHDN, CDR2 FVKESK. CDR3 in DNA: TGTGCCAACAGCCAGGCTTTCGTGGGGGCAACTAATGAAAAACTGTTTTTT. It specifies CANSQAFVGATNEKLFF.

The V call is TRBV4-2, the J call TRBJ2-7; D is undetermined. Trimming cost V 6 bases and J 2 bases, with 11 bases left between them. The CDR3 is made up of 13 amino acids. Germline CDR1 and CDR2: LGHNA and YNFKEQ. The CDR3 nucleotides read TGTGCCAGCAGTCAAACGGGCACCTACGAGCAGTACTTC. Translating it yields CASSQTGTYEQYF.

The chain couples TRBV6-2 or TRBV6-3 to TRBJ2-3, with 8 bases lining up with TRBD2. V was pared by 5 bases and J by 1 base, with 8 bases of the junction left unmatched. Germline V gene data show CDR1 as MNHEY and CDR2 as SVGEGT. CDR3 length: 16 residues. DNA of the CDR3: TGTGCCAGCAGTCTCCGGGGTAGCGGGGGCACAGATACGCAGTATTTT. Its protein is CASSLRGSGGTDTQYF.

Turning to this clonotype: Mismatch with germline at one junction end may stem from a read error. The rearrangement links TRBV3-1 to TRBJ2-2, with a weak D call TRBD2 (6 bases). This CDR3 comprises 17 residues. The germline CDR1 and CDR2 sequences are LGHDT and YNNKEL (reference sequence). This chain's CDR3 is CASGQVTSRLFTGELFF. Here the CDR3 DNA reads TGTGCCAGCGGCCAAGTAACTAGCCGGCTCTTCACCGGGGAGCTGTTTTTT.

This chain links TRBV29-1 with TRBJ1-2; TRBD1 matches at 8 bases. This CDR3 is built from 14 residues. V gave up 1 base and J gave up 4 bases; unmatched junction bases: 5. CDR1 is SQVTM and CDR2 is ANQGSEA in the germline V gene. DNA for the CDR3: TGCAGCGTTGAAGGGCAGGGGGCGCCCTATGGCTACACCTTC. Amino acids: CSVEGQGAPYGYTF. The complete variable domain, with remaining parts taken from reference TRBV29-1 and TRBJ1-2, reads SAVISQKPSRDICQRGTSLTIQCQVDSQVTMMFWYRQQPGQSLTLIATANQGSEATYESGFVIDKFPISRPNLTFSTLTVSNMSPEDSSIYLCSVEGQGAPYGYTFGSGTRLTVV.

The gene calls are TRBV27 and TRBJ2-3, with a weak D call TRBD2 (6 bases). CDR1 is MNHEY, CDR2 SMNVEV, per germline (reference sequence). This CDR3 contains 14 residues. With 10 bases removed from V and 2 bases from J, the gap between germline ends came to 16 bases. The CDR3 DNA sequence: TGTGCCATCGGCGGGATCTGGGACACAGATACGCAGTATTTT. It translates to CAIGGIWDTDTQYF.

The gene calls are TRBV7-9 and TRBJ2-7; the D gene is possibly TRBD1 (6 bases). The DNA end lines up better with TRBJ2-4; the J call may be wrong. This CDR3 contains 13 residues. Germline V CDR1 and CDR2: SEHNR, FQNEAQ (reference sequence). The CDR3 coding sequence is TGTGCCAGCAGCAGCCGGGACAATAACATTCAGTACTTC. Translation: CASSSRDNNIQYF.

The chain recombines TRBV5-1 with TRBJ2-5; D is possibly TRBD1 or TRBD2 (5 bases each). CDR1 is SGHRS and CDR2 is YFSETQ in the germline V gene. CDR3 length: 14 amino acids. Trimming pared 0 bases from V and 4 bases from J, leaving 10 bases between. CDR3 DNA sequence: TGCGCCAGCAGCTTGGAGTCAGGGAGAGAGACCCAGTACTTC. It yields the protein CASSLESGRETQYF.

The rearrangement uses TRBV27 and TRBJ2-3; 8 bases match TRBD2. The V segment lost 3 bases and the J segment 1 base; nucleotides outside the gene matches: 3. The CDR3 sequence is 15 residues long. Germline V gene sequence: CDR1 MNHEY, CDR2 SMNVEV (reference sequence). CDR3 in amino acids: CASSFGGARTDTQYF. The DNA of the CDR3 is TGTGCCAGCAGTTTCGGGGGGGCCCGCACAGATACGCAGTATTTT.

The V gene is TRBV4-3, the J gene TRBJ2-1; the D gene is possibly TRBD2 (7 bases). The CDR3 sequence is 17 residues long. V was cut by 0 bases and J by 5 bases, with 17 bases left in between. Looked up from germline, CDR1 is LGHNA and CDR2 is YSLEER. The DNA of the CDR3 is TGCGCCAGCAGCCAAGATGGTCGGGGGGCGCACAACAATGAGCAGTTCTTC. This encodes CASSQDGRGAHNNEQFF.

J is TRBJ2-4 and V is TRBV6-5; TRBD1 might be the D (6 bases). The end of the DNA aligns better with TRBJ2-7, so the J call may be wrong. The CDR3 extends over 14 amino acids. In germline, CDR1 is MNHEY, CDR2 SVGAGI. The CDR3 loop is CASSRSTGLDEQYF. DNA for the CDR3: TGTGCCAGCAGTCGGTCTACAGGGCTCGACGAGCAGTACTTC.

J is TRBJ2-6 and V is TRBV28; TRBD1 matches at 9 bases. Germline V gene data show CDR1 as MDHEN and CDR2 as SYDVKM. The CDR3 consists of 19 residues. Trimming took 4 bases from V and 2 from J; bases not matched to a gene: 12. The CDR3 is CASSSPGQGKYPGANVLTF. CDR3 nucleotides: TGTGCCAGCAGTTCCCCGGGACAGGGTAAATACCCTGGGGCCAACGTCCTGACTTTC.

This clonotype was picked up a small number of times. The chain joins TRBV6-5 to TRBJ2-1; the D gene is possibly TRBD2 (6 bases). Germline CDR1 and CDR2: MNHEY and SVGAGI. This CDR3 comprises 14 residues. Trimming removed 3 bases from V and 5 bases from J, with 11 bases in between. This CDR3 reads CASSYRTKNNEQFF. The CDR3 DNA follows: TGTGCCAGCAGTTATCGGACTAAGAACAATGAGCAGTTCTTC.

This chain connects TRBV11-2 to TRBJ1-2; D possibly corresponds to TRBD1 (5 bases). The CDR3 has 15 amino acids. The V end was cut by 5 bases, the J end by 0 bases, with 13 bases between. CDR1 SGHAT and CDR2 FQNNGV come from the germline V gene. CDR3 sequence reads: CASSPTGGSNYGYTF. CDR3 DNA sequence: TGTGCCAGCAGCCCCACCGGGGGGTCTAACTATGGCTACACCTTC.

This clonotype has only a few counts. This sequence joins TRBV10-3 and TRBJ2-3, with no clear D. CDR3 length: 12 residues. Germline lookup yields CDR1 ENHRY and CDR2 SYGVKD. Trimming cost V 4 bases and J 2 bases, with 4 bases left between them. The CDR3: CAISGDTDTQYF. CDR3 in DNA: TGTGCCATCAGTGGCGACACAGATACGCAGTATTTT.

With regard to this clonotype: Relative to the germline gene, one junction end is altered; a read error may explain this. The V and J genes are TRBV20-1 and TRBJ1-6; D is undetermined. The germline V gene encodes CDR1 DFQATT and CDR2 SNEGSKA (reference sequence). The CDR3 runs to 15 residues. CDR3: CSARAGDPYNSPLHF. The CDR3 nucleotides read TGCAGTGCGAGAGCAGGCGACCCCTATAATTCACCCCTCCACTTT.

This chain connects TRBV6-2 or TRBV6-3 to TRBJ2-7; a possible D gene is TRBD1 (5 bases). Trimming took 2 bases from V and 6 from J, leaving 5 bases between them. Germline V gene lookup returns CDR1 MNHEY and CDR2 SVGEGT. This CDR3 comprises 11 residues. As DNA, the CDR3 is TGTGCCAGCAGTTACAGGGGCGAGCAGTACTTC. The encoded protein is CASSYRGEQYF.

This clonotype showed up just once. The V call is TRBV20-1, the J call TRBJ1-6, with D perhaps TRBD1 (5 bases). Per the germline V gene, CDR1 is DFQATT and CDR2 is SNEGSKA (reference sequence). The CDR3 covers 16 residues. The V and J ends lost 6 bases and 0 bases respectively, with 15 bases between them. The CDR3 nucleotides are TGCAGTGCGTTTAATCGGGGGGTCTCCTATAATTCACCCCTCCACTTT. It is translated as CSAFNRGVSYNSPLHF.

The gene calls are TRBV7-9 and TRBJ1-5; D not resolved. V was trimmed by 4 bases and J by 7 bases, leaving 8 bases between them. CDR1 SEHNR and CDR2 FQNEAQ come from the germline V gene (reference sequence). CDR3 size: 12 residues. The CDR3 region has the DNA TGTGCCAGCAGCTCTCCCGGCCAGCCCCAGCATTTT. This sequence encodes CASSSPGQPQHF.

The chain combines TRBV11-3 with TRBJ2-5, with 7 bases lining up with TRBD1. The CDR3 is 11 residues long. V shed 1 base and J 13 bases; nucleotides not matched to a gene: 3. The germline gives CDR1 SGHNT, CDR2 YENEEA. Here the CDR3 reads CASSLGQGRYF. The CDR3 nucleotides are TGTGCCAGCAGCTTAGGACAGGGTCGGTACTTC.

The chain couples TRBV27 to TRBJ2-3, with 8 bases fitting TRBD2. From germline, CDR1 is MNHEY and CDR2 SMNVEV (reference sequence). The CDR3 sequence is 12 residues long. The trim removed 6 bases at V and 5 bases at J, leaving 1 base unmatched. The CDR3, as DNA: TGTGCCAGCAGAGCGGGAGTAGATACGCAGTATTTT. Encoded protein: CASRAGVDTQYF.

The DNA of the CDR3 is TGTGCCAGCAGCTTGGTAGGGGGCGAAGGGTCGCAGTATTTT. Protein sequence: CASSLVGGEGSQYF. V and J are TRBV5-5 and TRBJ2-3; 7 nucleotides line up with TRBD1. CDR1 and CDR2 (germline): SGHKS, YYEKEE (reference sequence). The ends lost 0 bases at V and 10 bases at J; junction bases unmatched: 8. The CDR3 sequence is 14 residues long.